Each of the 22 T cell receptor beta chains below was sequenced from the same sample in a study of T-cell memory formation after mild COVID-19. TCRdb re-derived calls from the 5' RACE reads in MiXCR, one entry per CDR3 protein. This table has nearly 200,000 distinct CDR3 sequences, around 18% appearing once. Sequenced input: PBMCs or a T cell subset sorted from them (not recorded which). These TCRs come from an adult woman who had mild COVID-19 (a few samples of this study predate the infection). Cell type and time point are not known.

The V call is TRBV27, the J call TRBJ2-1, with TRBD2 as a possible D gene (5 bases). The germline CDR1 and CDR2 sequences are MNHEY and SMNVEV (reference sequence). The CDR3 loop spans 14 amino acids. The germline V and J ends were trimmed by 9 bases and 8 bases, with 20 bases remaining between them. The CDR3 DNA reads TGTGCCAGGGGTTGGCCGGGTAGCGTGGATGAGCAGTTCTTC. The encoded protein is CARGWPGSVDEQFF.

This clonotype was observed a handful of times. The rearrangement links TRBV5-1 to TRBJ2-3; 8 nucleotides match TRBD1. Germline-derived CDR1 and CDR2 are SGHRS and YFSETQ. V shed 5 bases, J shed 3 bases, and the junction held 8 bases outside the gene matches. The CDR3 consists of 15 residues. The CDR3 nucleotides read TGCGCCAGCAGGGAACTCCGGACAGGGACAGATACGCAGTATTTT. It yields the protein CASRELRTGTDTQYF.

Only a few counts were recorded for this clonotype. The rearrangement uses TRBV5-1 and TRBJ2-3, with 8 bases lining up with TRBD1. The trim removed 4 bases at V and 4 bases at J, leaving 8 bases unmatched. This CDR3 has 15 amino acids. The germline CDR1 and CDR2 sequences are SGHRS and YFSETQ. The CDR3 DNA follows: TGCGCCAGCAGCCCTACCAGGGGGCCGGCAGATACGCAGTATTTT. Its protein is CASSPTRGPADTQYF.

This clonotype was counted only a few times. The chain employs TRBV15 and TRBJ2-5, with D unclear. Deletions cut 3 bases from V and 5 bases from J, with 16 bases between. Germline loops: CDR1 LNHNV, CDR2 YYDKDF (reference sequence). This CDR3 spans 15 amino acids. In nucleotides, the CDR3 is TGTGCCACCAGCAGTCGCATCCTAGTAACGGAGACCCAGTACTTC. Encoded protein: CATSSRILVTETQYF.

This clonotype has a handful of counts. The chain has TRBV5-1 and TRBJ1-1; D not resolved. The CDR3 extends over 14 amino acids. The V and J ends lost 1 base and 8 bases respectively, with 15 bases between them. The germline CDR1 and CDR2 sequences are SGHRS and YFSETQ. The CDR3 reads CASSLHGQGSEAFF. The CDR3 DNA reads as TGCGCCAGCAGCTTGCATGGCCAAGGAAGCGAAGCTTTCTTT.

This clonotype was seen only a few times. The chain couples TRBV5-1 to TRBJ2-1; D gene ambiguous. From germline, CDR1 is SGHRS and CDR2 YFSETQ. This CDR3 region has 16 residues. V gave up 1 base and J gave up 4 bases, with 15 bases separating them. The CDR3, as DNA: TGCGCCAGCAGCTTGTGGGTTGGCGCCAGTTACAATGAGCAGTTCTTC. It specifies CASSLWVGASYNEQFF.

This clonotype came up many times. This chain connects TRBV13 to TRBJ1-2, with 10 nucleotides matching TRBD1. The CDR3 is 14 amino acids. Per germline, CDR1 PRHDT and CDR2 FYEKMQ (reference sequence). The V and J ends lost 5 bases and 7 bases, in that order; junction bases with no gene match: 7. The CDR3 region is CASSLRTGGAGYTF. In nucleotides, the CDR3 is TGTGCCAGCAGCCTAAGGACAGGGGGGGCTGGCTACACCTTC.

This clonotype was seen a handful of times. This chain joins TRBV4-3 and TRBJ2-3; no clear D gene. This CDR3 has 12 residues. Germline-derived CDR1 and CDR2 are LGHNA and YSLEER. Trimming shortened V by 1 base and J by 8 bases, and 7 bases separated the two germline ends. CDR3 coding DNA: TGCGCCAGCAGCCAAGCAACCGGTACGCAGTATTTT. Its translation: CASSQATGTQYF.

This rearrangement joins TRBV7-2 to TRBJ2-3; 7 bases agree with TRBD2. Trimming at V came to 5 bases and at J to 6 bases, leaving 8 bases not matched to a gene. The CDR3 consists of 14 residues. Germline V gene data show CDR1 as SGHTA and CDR2 as FQGNSA. The CDR3 sequence: CASSRLAPPDTQYF. DNA for the CDR3: TGTGCCAGCAGCAGACTAGCACCACCCGATACGCAGTATTTT.

This clonotype was counted many times. The V and J genes are TRBV7-2 and TRBJ2-5; D gene uncertain. Trimming cost V 3 bases and J 4 bases, with 6 bases left between them. The germline V gene encodes CDR1 SGHTA and CDR2 FQGNSA. The CDR3 sequence is 12 residues long. The CDR3 DNA is TGTGCCAGCAGCTTCGGTGGAGAGACCCAGTACTTC. Translating gives CASSFGGETQYF.

This clonotype was seen only a few times. The genes are TRBV7-3 and TRBJ2-1, with 8 positions matching TRBD2. V lost 1 base, J lost 7 bases, and 6 bases stayed unmatched. The CDR3 has 15 amino acids. Germline values: CDR1 SGHTA, CDR2 FQGTGA. CDR3 residues: CASSLMGTSRNEQFF. Here the CDR3 DNA reads TGTGCCAGCAGCTTAATGGGGACTAGTAGAAATGAGCAGTTCTTC.

The chain is built from TRBV29-1 and TRBJ2-3; 7 bases fit TRBD2. J lost 2 bases, V lost 4 bases, and 6 bases had no gene match. This CDR3 has 14 amino acids. Germline V lookup: CDR1 SQVTM, CDR2 ANQGSEA. The CDR3 reads CSVAPGLDTDTQYF. Written as DNA, the CDR3 is TGCAGCGTTGCCCCTGGACTAGACACAGATACGCAGTATTTT.

The chain recombines TRBV7-9 with TRBJ1-2; no reliable D call. The germline V and J ends were trimmed by 2 bases and 6 bases, with 10 bases remaining between them. The germline V gene encodes CDR1 SEHNR and CDR2 FQNEAQ (reference sequence). This CDR3 comprises 13 residues. CDR3 coding DNA: TGTGCCAGCAGCTTAAGTGGAACCCATGGCTACACCTTC. Protein: CASSLSGTHGYTF. Looking up the rest from reference TRBV7-9 and TRBJ1-2 gives the full variable domain: DTGVSQNPRHKITKRGQNVTFRCDPISEHNRLYWYRQTLGQGPEFLTYFQNEAQLEKSRLLSDRFSAERPKGSFSTLEIQRTEQGDSAMYLCASSLSGTHGYTFGSGTRLTVV.

This clonotype was counted between two and nine times. The genes are TRBV14 and TRBJ2-7, with D hard to call. Germline V CDR1 and CDR2: SGHDN, FVKESK. CDR3 length equals 12 residues. With 4 bases removed from V and 5 bases from J, the gap between germline ends came to 9 bases. CDR3 in DNA: TGTGCCAGCAGCCGACGACACCACGAGCAGTACTTC. Its protein product is CASSRRHHEQYF.

This clonotype was found a few times. V and J are TRBV3-1 and TRBJ2-5; 8 bases are shared with TRBD1. V shed 3 bases, J shed 5 bases, and the junction held 8 bases outside the gene matches. Germline CDR1 and CDR2: LGHDT and YNNKEL (reference sequence). The CDR3 covers 15 residues. The DNA for the CDR3 is TGTGCCAGCAGCCACCTCGGACAGGGAGTTGAGACCCAGTACTTC. Amino acids: CASSHLGQGVETQYF.

The J gene is TRBJ1-1, the V gene TRBV12-3 or TRBV12-4; weak D call: TRBD1 (5 bases). Trimming pared 7 bases from V and 2 bases from J, leaving 11 bases between. The CDR3 contains 13 residues. The CDR3 DNA reads as TGTGCCAGCAAGGGACGGTTAAACACTGAAGCTTTCTTT. Amino acids: CASKGRLNTEAFF.

V usage is TRBV7-7 and J usage is TRBJ2-5; D may correspond to TRBD1 or TRBD2 (5 bases each). The V gene's germline CDR1 is SSHAT and CDR2 FNYEAQ (reference sequence). The CDR3 covers 15 residues. V gave up 3 bases and J gave up 5 bases, with 16 bases separating them. The CDR3 bases are TGTGCCAGCAGCTTCCGGTCGGGGCCTACGGAGACCCAGTACTTC. Its protein is CASSFRSGPTETQYF.

The J gene is TRBJ1-2, the V gene TRBV6-5; a weak D match, TRBD1 (6 bases). CDR1 is MNHEY and CDR2 is SVGAGI in the germline V gene. CDR3 length: 14 residues. V shed 8 bases and J shed 4 bases, with 17 bases lying between them. In DNA, the CDR3 is TGTGCCAGCTCCGGTAGGGGGAGAGTCTATGGCTACACCTTC. Translation gives CASSGRGRVYGYTF.

V and J are TRBV5-5 and TRBJ1-2; TRBD1 might be the D (5 bases). This CDR3 comprises 16 residues. CDR1 is SGHKS and CDR2 is YYEKEE in the germline V gene (reference sequence). Trimming removed 7 bases at V and 8 bases at J, with 27 bases between. The CDR3 region has the DNA TGTGCCAGCGGCCCTGGCTTCCTCTGCAGGGCGGAAGGCTACACCTTC. Translating it yields CASGPGFLCRAEGYTF.

The chain is built from TRBV7-2 and TRBJ1-5; D gene ambiguous. CDR1 and CDR2 from the germline V gene are SGHTA and FQGNSA. The CDR3 runs to 13 residues. Between the trimmed V and J ends, which lost 2 bases and 9 bases, there was a span of 11 bases. The chain's CDR3 is CASSLYWQRPQHF. In nucleotides, the CDR3 is TGTGCCAGCAGCTTATATTGGCAGAGGCCCCAGCATTTT.

The chain uses TRBV12-3 or TRBV12-4 and TRBJ2-1; D might be TRBD1 (5 bases). Trimming removed 1 base at V and 8 bases at J, with 9 bases between. The CDR3 consists of 13 residues. The CDR3 is CASSLGRVDEQFF. Written as DNA, the CDR3 is TGTGCCAGCAGTTTAGGCAGGGTGGATGAGCAGTTCTTC.

The chain uses TRBV20-1 and TRBJ2-7; 9 nucleotides match TRBD2. Germline-derived CDR1 and CDR2 are DFQATT and SNEGSKA (reference sequence). The CDR3 is made up of 13 amino acids. Germline trimming cut 1 base from V and 6 bases from J; bases unmatched to any gene: 4. The CDR3 reads CSARVGGRGEQYF. CDR3 in DNA: TGCAGTGCTAGAGTGGGCGGGAGGGGCGAGCAGTACTTC.